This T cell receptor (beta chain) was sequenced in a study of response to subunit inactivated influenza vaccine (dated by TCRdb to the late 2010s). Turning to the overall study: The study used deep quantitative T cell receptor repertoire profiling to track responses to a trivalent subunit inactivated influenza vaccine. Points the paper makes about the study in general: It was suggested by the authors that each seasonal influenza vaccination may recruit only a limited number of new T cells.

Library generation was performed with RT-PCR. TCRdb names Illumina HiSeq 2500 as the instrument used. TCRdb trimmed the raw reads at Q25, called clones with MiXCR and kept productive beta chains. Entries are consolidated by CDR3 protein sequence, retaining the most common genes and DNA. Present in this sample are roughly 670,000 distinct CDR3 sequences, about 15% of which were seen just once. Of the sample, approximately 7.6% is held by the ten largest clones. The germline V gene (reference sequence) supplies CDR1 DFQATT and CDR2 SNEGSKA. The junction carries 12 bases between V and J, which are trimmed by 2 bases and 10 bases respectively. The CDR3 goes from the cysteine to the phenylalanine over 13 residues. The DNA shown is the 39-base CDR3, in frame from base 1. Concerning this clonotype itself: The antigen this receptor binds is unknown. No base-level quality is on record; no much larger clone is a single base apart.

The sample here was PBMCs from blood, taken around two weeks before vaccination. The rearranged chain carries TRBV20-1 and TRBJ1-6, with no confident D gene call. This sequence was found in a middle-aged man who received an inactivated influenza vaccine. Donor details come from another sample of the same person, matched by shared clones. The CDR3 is CSARPTPRSPLHF. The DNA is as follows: TGCAGTGCTAGACCCACGCCCAGGTCACCCCTCCACTTT.